This record covers a single TCR beta chain. This clonotype was detected a few times. No cognate antigen has been identified for it. Qualities for individual bases were not recorded, and no much larger clone is one base off. Compared with germline, V lacks 0 bases and J lacks 6 bases; bases without a gene match: 9. The germline V gene sets CDR1 to LGHNA and CDR2 to YNFKEQ. Counted from cysteine to phenylalanine, this CDR3 has 16 amino acids. The CDR3 DNA has 48 bases and is translated from base 1. The sample belongs to a study of blood T cells in healthy people across ages (dated by TCRdb to about 2015). Background for the entire study: In model experiments, roughly one uniquely barcoded TCR beta cDNA molecule per two T cells was captured by template switching. To track age-related changes in TCR beta repertoire diversity, the study relied on deep sequencing normalized with unique cDNA molecular identifiers. The donors were divided into four age groups: young (average about 16 years), middle-aged (about 41), aged (roughly 60) and long-lived (roughly 86). To avoid experimental bias, donors of different ages were distributed randomly across sequencing lanes. Using the same blood draw, the study looked at two additional independent replicas of 1 million unique cDNA reads for two donors, one aged 18 to 30 and the other aged 80 or older. The investigation overall reported the following: Total diversity estimates from one million sequenced T cells were considered lower bounds and underestimates. Since profiling was done on bulk unsorted PBMCs, naive and antigen-experienced compartments could not be conclusively compared. Observed TCR beta diversity correlated strongly with the percentage of naive T cells measured by flow cytometry. The long-lived group showed more naive CD4+ T cells, fewer expanded clones and increased TCR diversity than the aged group, suggesting age selection. Observed TCR beta diversity per million T cells fell roughly linearly with age, and a significant reduction was already apparent by age about 38. Because the CMV infection status of the donors was unknown, age-related changes in expanded clonotypes may potentially have been confounded.

The library was prepared using 5' RACE. Sequencing used an Illumina HiSeq 2500. The second PCR ran for about 6 to 12 cycles and used a J-beta primer mix along with a sample-barcoded 5' primer. A unique molecular identifier was introduced onto each TCR beta cDNA molecule by a template-switch 5' adaptor carrying 12 random nucleotides. Each sample yielded at least 2.5 million CDR3-containing paired-end reads. First-strand cDNA was synthesized from all RNA with the Mint cDNA synthesis kit, primed by a TRBC-specific oligonucleotide. Following uracil-DNA glycosylase treatment, a first 18-cycle PCR with universal primers M1SS and BC2_uni_R was performed on all cDNA. For the original study's pipeline: For normalization, 1 million high-quality reads, each with a distinct molecular identifier, were randomly selected from each sample. Reads with shared molecular identifiers were discarded instead of being binned into consensus sequences. CDR3 identification, clonotype clustering and error correction used MiTCR with a Q25 quality threshold and the strictest error-elimination algorithm. A nonparametric unseen species model with Euler transformation was used to estimate lower-bound total TCR beta diversity. TCRdb ran its own pipeline on the public reads, namely fastp trimming at Q25 and MiXCR clone calling, and kept in-frame beta chains. Under each unique CDR3 protein, matching rows form one entry showing the most common genes and DNA. The V and J calls reflect TCRdb's pipeline rather than the authors' work. Recorded for this sample are hundreds of thousands of distinct CDR3 sequences; approximately 29% of them occurred a single time. Together, the top ten hold less than 20% of the sample.

Donors were a few dozen systemically healthy Caucasian individuals from Russia aged about 6 to 100 years. Approximately 9.3 milliliters of peripheral blood were collected from each donor into EDTA-treated Vacutainer tubes. Ficoll-Paque density-gradient centrifugation was used to isolate PBMCs, with at least 6.5 million per sample. Total RNA was extracted from PBMCs with Trizol reagent, with at least 5.5 micrograms obtained per sample. The percentages of naive CD45RAhigh/CD27high T cells were determined by flow cytometry on a PBMC aliquot from every donor. This TCR came from a woman older than 75 in good health. Donor details come from another sample of the same person, matched by shared clones. The sequencing input was blood. In this chain, TRBV4-2 is recombined with TRBJ1-2, and 8 junction bases match TRBD1. The CDR3 reads as follows: CASSQDVQGALHGYTF. The DNA sequence follows: TGTGCCAGCAGCCAAGATGTCCAGGGGGCGCTCCATGGCTACACCTTC.